This TCR beta chain stems from a study of blood T cell repertoires in COVID-19. At the level of the study: The study drew acute and convalescent COVID-19 samples from the United States, Italy and Spain. PBMCs, B-cell-depleted T cells, or T cells were the source of the cDNA or gDNA that made up the material.

Clones were read by immunoSEQ multiplex PCR, and TCRdb kept only the in-frame ones, dropping some. The repertoire holds about 140,000 clones, roughly 85% seen once, with around 2.9% in the top ten. Germline V gives CDR1 MNHNS, CDR2 SASEGT. V lost 0 bases, J lost 7 bases, and 15 bases lay in between. The CDR3 has 16 residues. V usage is TRBV6-1 and J usage is TRBJ2-2; perhaps TRBD1 as D (5 bases). The source of this sequence is a woman aged 45-65 years who had recovered from COVID-19. Sequencing was performed on PBMCs or T cells enriched from blood (not recorded which). The DNA of the CDR3 is TGTGCCAGCAGTGAAGCGGACACAGTTATGGGCGGGGAGCTGTTTTTT. Amino acids: CASSEADTVMGGELFF.